This T cell receptor beta chain appears in the sequencing data of a study of naive and memory T cell subsets. Blood and skin TCR RNA was reverse transcribed with alpha and beta constant primers. Ligated cDNA underwent four rounds of PCR with nested alpha and beta constant region primers and SP2. MiXCR, run by TCRdb on the UMI-ligation and nested PCR reads, gives a single entry per CDR3 protein. Of around 18,000 distinct CDR3 sequences listed, about a tenth are singletons. Study-level results: This RNA-based method may be sensitive to activation-related transcript changes.

V was cut by 1 base and J by 6 bases, with 16 bases left in between. This CDR3 region has 15 residues. CDR1 is MNHEY, CDR2 SVGEGT, per germline. This clonotype was counted ten times or more. The target antigen is unknown. Treatment noted: skin biopsy from PPD injection site in Mantoux-positive individual. Cells were not sorted; total RNA input targeted roughly 1 to 1,100 ng. TCR cDNA received a 3' ligated oligonucleotide that carried a UMI. Tuberculin skin test biopsies were taken where PPD was injected in Mantoux-positive people. The receptor comes from an adult in good health. This specimen consisted of skin, obtained from a tuberculin skin test site. The rearrangement uses TRBV6-2 or TRBV6-3 and TRBJ2-7; tentatively, D is TRBD2 (6 bases). CDR3 protein: CASSYWSSSGGEQYF. The CDR3, as DNA: TGTGCCAGCAGTTACTGGTCATCCTCCGGGGGCGAGCAGTACTTC.